This is a list of T cell receptor beta chains from one sample in a study of shared clonotypes between healthy human individuals. The repertoire was sequenced with immunoSEQ multiplex PCR; TCRdb's copy has only in-frame clones and lacks some. The sample shows just under 350,000 clones, more than 60% of them seen only once. Sequenced sample: memory CD4+ T cells sorted from blood. Every receptor here comes from a young man in good health. Each CDR3 is given with its conserved first and last residue. D genes are given only for firm matches. Size tells how often a clone was seen (once, few, many) or the class of an expanded clone, and some rows leave it out.

. | 15 | TRBJ1-5 | TRBD1 | TRBV28 | CASSPGTGGGQPQHF | TGTGCCAGCAGCCCCGGGACAGGGGGCGGGCAGCCCCAGCATTTT
. | 16 | TRBJ2-1 | . | TRBV5-4 | CASSPDLAGTIDEQFF | TGTGCCAGCAGCCCGGATTTGGCTGGAACAATCGATGAGCAGTTCTTC
. | 15 | TRBJ1-5 | TRBD1 | TRBV15 | CATSRQTGFSQPQHF | TGTGCCACCAGCAGGCAGACAGGGTTCTCTCAGCCCCAGCATTTT
. | 14 | TRBJ2-1 | . | TRBV30 | CAGRRDGFVGEQFF | TGTGCCGGACGCCGGGACGGCTTTGTAGGTGAGCAGTTCTTC
. | 15 | TRBJ2-2 | TRBD2 | TRBV7-3 | CASSRTSVNTGELFF | TGTGCCAGCAGCCGGACTAGCGTGAACACCGGGGAGCTGTTTTTT
. | 14 | TRBJ2-5 | TRBD1 | TRBV5-4 | CASSLSGTEETQYF | TGTGCCAGCAGCCTGTCGGGGACAGAAGAGACCCAGTACTTC
. | 15 | TRBJ2-7 | . | TRBV19 | CASSIINGPSYEQYF | TGTGCCAGTAGTATAATCAACGGTCCTTCCTACGAGCAGTACTTC
. | 15 | TRBJ2-1 | TRBD2 | TRBV5-4 | CASSYGLAEYNEQFF | TGTGCCAGCAGCTATGGACTAGCGGAATACAATGAGCAGTTCTTC
. | 14 | TRBJ2-5 | TRBD2 | TRBV6-4 | CASSPLAGGETQYF | TGTGCCAGCAGTCCACTAGCGGGAGGGGAGACCCAGTACTTC
. | 13 | TRBJ2-1 | . | TRBV5-4 | CASSLGINNEQFF | TGTGCCAGCAGCTTGGGCATCAACAATGAGCAGTTCTTC
few | 14 | TRBJ2-3 | . | TRBV5-6 | CASSPTLPTDTQYF | TGTGCCAGCAGCCCCACCCTTCCCACAGATACGCAGTATTTT
. | 15 | TRBJ2-5 | . | TRBV7-2 | CASSLVGWLQETQYF | TGTGCCAGCAGCTTAGTCGGTTGGTTGCAAGAGACCCAGTACTTC
. | 16 | TRBJ2-5 | TRBD2 | TRBV7-2 | CASRLLAGASGETQYF | TGTGCCAGCAGACTTCTAGCGGGAGCCTCGGGGGAGACCCAGTACTTC
once | 16 | TRBJ2-1 | TRBD2 | TRBV5-8 | CASSLGLAGVWNEQFF | TGTGCCAGCAGCCTAGGACTAGCGGGAGTTTGGAATGAGCAGTTCTTC
. | 14 | TRBJ2-7 | . | TRBV7-2 | CASSFLAGAYEQYF | TGTGCCAGCAGCTTCTTGGCAGGGGCCTACGAGCAGTACTTC
. | 14 | TRBJ1-3 | . | TRBV7-2 | CASSRDRRGNTIYF | TGTGCCAGCAGCCGTGACAGGCGTGGAAACACCATATATTTT
. | 16 | TRBJ2-5 | . | TRBV21-1 | CASSKSHPRGRETQYF | TGTGCCAGCAGCAAATCCCACCCAAGGGGGCGTGAGACCCAGTACTTC
. | 16 | TRBJ2-7 | . | TRBV7-2 | CASRSGNRFPSYEQYF | TGTGCCAGCAGATCCGGAAACAGGTTCCCCTCCTACGAGCAGTACTTC
. | 13 | TRBJ2-3 | . | TRBV5-5 | CASSLGFESTQYF | TGTGCCAGCAGCTTGGGATTTGAATCGACGCAGTATTTT
. | 16 | TRBJ2-1 | TRBD1 | TRBV5-1 | CASSLLGGAAASEQFF | TGCGCCAGCAGCTTGTTAGGGGGCGCGGCTGCAAGTGAGCAGTTCTTC
. | 17 | TRBJ2-1 | TRBD2 | TRBV18 | CASSLGLAGISYNEQFF | TGTGCCAGCTCACTGGGACTAGCGGGAATCTCCTACAATGAGCAGTTCTTC
. | 16 | TRBJ1-5 | TRBD1 | TRBV7-9 | CASSLGPQGQSEPQHF | TGTGCCAGCAGCTTAGGACCGCAGGGACAGTCCGAGCCCCAGCATTTT
. | 12 | TRBJ1-2 | . | TRBV2 | CASMRGDRGYTF | TGTGCCAGCATGAGGGGGGATAGAGGCTACACCTTC
. | 15 | TRBJ2-3 | TRBD1 | TRBV9 | CASSVARQGTDTQYF | TGTGCCAGCAGCGTAGCCCGACAGGGAACAGATACGCAGTATTTT
. | 13 | TRBJ2-1 | TRBD1 | TRBV7-7 | CASSFRQGDEQFF | TGTGCTAGCAGCTTCCGACAGGGCGATGAGCAGTTCTTC
. | 15 | TRBJ2-7 | . | TRBV7-6 | CASSLEPESSYEQYF | TGTGCCAGCAGCTTAGAGCCGGAAAGCTCCTACGAGCAGTACTTC
. | 15 | TRBJ1-4 | TRBD1 | TRBV28 | CASSPGTGGNEKLFF | TGTGCCAGCAGTCCGGGGACAGGGGGTAATGAAAAACTGTTTTTT
. | 13 | TRBJ2-7 | TRBD2 | TRBV5-1 | CASSTSGAYEQYF | TGCGCCAGCTCGACTAGCGGGGCCTACGAGCAGTACTTC
few | 12 | TRBJ2-1 | . | TRBV29-1 | CSGAVGAGEQFF | TGCAGCGGGGCTGTTGGTGCAGGCGAGCAGTTCTTC
. | 15 | TRBJ2-3 | . | TRBV5-1 | CASSLAWGSTDTQYF | TGCGCCAGCAGCTTGGCCTGGGGGAGCACAGATACGCAGTATTTT
once | 14 | TRBJ2-1 | TRBD1 | TRBV2 | CASGGTGYDNEQFF | TGTGCCAGCGGGGGGACAGGCTACGACAATGAGCAGTTCTTC
. | 15 | TRBJ1-5 | . | TRBV4-3 | CASSQRVQGDQPQHF | TGCGCCAGCAGCCAGAGGGTACAGGGAGATCAGCCCCAGCATTTT
. | 16 | TRBJ2-7 | TRBD1 | TRBV7-8 | CASSLAGTGRFDEQYF | TGTGCCAGCAGCTTAGCCGGGACAGGGAGATTCGACGAGCAGTACTTC
. | 14 | TRBJ2-2 | . | TRBV27 | CASRRERNTGELFF | TGTGCCAGCAGACGGGAGAGGAACACCGGGGAGCTGTTTTTT
. | 15 | TRBJ2-5 | . | TRBV27 | CASRPQTALQETQYF | TGTGCCAGCAGGCCACAGACAGCTCTACAAGAGACCCAGTACTTC
few | 12 | TRBJ1-6 | . | TRBV5-6 | CASSSGYSPLHF | TGTGCCAGCAGTTCAGGGTATTCACCCCTCCACTTT
. | 11 | TRBJ2-3 | . | TRBV30 | CARELANTQYF | TGTGCCCGGGAGCTCGCGAATACGCAGTATTTT
. | 12 | TRBJ2-7 | TRBD1 | TRBV10-3 | CAISEERGTVNF | TGTGCCATCAGTGAGGAACGAGGGACAGTTAACTTC
once | 16 | TRBJ2-1 | TRBD1 | TRBV13 | CASSDTGARAYNEQFF | TGTGCCAGCAGCGATACAGGGGCCCGAGCCTACAATGAGCAGTTCTTC
few | 16 | TRBJ2-1 | TRBD1 | TRBV27 | CASAFSGQGAYNEQFF | TGTGCCAGCGCCTTCTCCGGACAGGGGGCTTACAATGAGCAGTTCTTC
few | 13 | TRBJ1-4 | TRBD1 | TRBV30 | CAWQRQGGEKLFF | TGTGCCTGGCAGAGACAGGGAGGTGAAAAACTGTTTTTT
. | 14 | TRBJ1-5 | . | TRBV6-1 | CASSEGGPSQPQHF | TGTGCCAGCAGTGAAGGGGGGCCATCTCAGCCCCAGCATTTT
. | 15 | TRBJ1-2 | . | TRBV6-1 | CASSGRGRINYGYTF | TGTGCCAGCAGTGGGAGGGGCAGAATTAACTATGGCTACACCTTC
few | 13 | TRBJ2-5 | TRBD2 | TRBV19 | CASSRGREETQYF | TGTGCCAGTAGTCGGGGGAGGGAGGAGACCCAGTACTTC
few | 15 | TRBJ1-1 | . | TRBV6-1 | CASRSGLAQNTEAFF | TGTGCCAGCAGAAGTGGGTTGGCGCAGAACACTGAAGCTTTCTTT
. | 13 | TRBJ1-3 | . | TRBV29-1 | CSVELDSGNTIYF | TGCAGCGTTGAGCTGGACTCTGGAAACACCATATATTTT
. | 15 | TRBJ2-7 | . | TRBV6-6 | CASSSTGRISYEQYF | TGTGCCAGCAGTTCAACGGGCAGAATCTCCTACGAGCAGTACTTC
few | 16 | TRBJ2-1 | TRBD2 | TRBV18 | CASSPQGGRELNEQFF | TGTGCCAGCTCACCACAAGGCGGGAGAGAGTTGAATGAGCAGTTCTTC
. | 17 | TRBJ2-7 | TRBD2 | TRBV5-6 | CASSLGLAGGLSYEQYF | TGTGCCAGCAGCTTGGGACTAGCGGGAGGCCTCTCCTACGAGCAGTACTTC
. | 13 | TRBJ1-1 | . | TRBV6-6 | CATSGRENTEAFF | TGTGCCACCTCCGGAAGGGAGAACACTGAAGCTTTCTTT
. | 14 | TRBJ2-1 | TRBD2 | TRBV19 | CASSKGTSYGEQFF | TGTGCCAGTAGCAAAGGGACTAGCTACGGTGAGCAGTTCTTC
few | 14 | TRBJ1-5 | . | TRBV6-1 | CASSRQVSNQPQHF | TGTGCCAGCAGTCGACAGGTTAGCAATCAGCCCCAGCATTTT
once | 15 | TRBJ2-1 | . | TRBV18 | CASSPGPSRINEQFF | TGTGCCAGCTCACCAGGACCCAGCCGGATCAATGAGCAGTTCTTC
. | 12 | TRBJ1-2 | . | TRBV10-3 | CAISESREGYTF | TGTGCCATCAGTGAGTCGAGAGAAGGCTACACCTTC